The sequence of this T cell receptor beta chain was determined in a study of Graves' ophthalmopathy and Graves' hyperthyroidism. The overall study: Peripheral blood samples were taken at initial diagnosis, before any treatment. Study-wide findings and caveats: As the model predicted ophthalmopathy progression, it achieved a sensitivity of 70% to 71% and a specificity of about 72%.

Germline V gene lookup returns CDR1 SEHNR and CDR2 FQNEAQ (reference sequence). There are 15 residues in the CDR3. Trimming shortened V by 5 bases and J by 4 bases, and 12 bases separated the two germline ends. RNA served as the template for amplifying TCR beta CDR3 regions. Amplification began with first-round RT-PCR using HTBI primers, then second-round multiplex PCR was performed. TCRdb fed the multiplex PCR reads into MiXCR, producing one record per CDR3 protein. The sample lists about 620,000 distinct CDR3 sequences, 22% occurring once. Ophthalmopathy not arising within 18 months of follow-up defined hyperthyroidism as stable. Certain patients, namely those with other autoimmune diseases, uncontrolled infections, pregnancy or lactation, were excluded. Ten or more counts support this clonotype. Its antigen is not identified.

Sequencing used peripheral blood. The chain combines TRBV7-9 with TRBJ1-6, with D unclear. This receptor was taken from a woman aged 18-29 years with stable Graves' hyperthyroidism. Some clones in this sample may be carry-over from other donors' samples. The CDR3 reads CASSVDGTYNSPLHF. For the CDR3, the DNA is TGTGCCAGCAGCGTGGACGGAACATATAATTCACCCCTCCACTTT.